Presented here are 23 T cell receptor beta chains from one specimen sequenced in a study of blood T cell repertoires in COVID-19. Assay used: immunoSEQ multiplex PCR; TCRdb lists only in-frame clones, some missing. The sample consists of about 70,000 clones, roughly 80% of them appearing once. The specimen sequenced was peripheral blood. All receptors derive from a human donor in a cohort sampled during active COVID-19.

This clone was detected only a few times. The chain employs TRBV6-5 and TRBJ2-7; TRBD2 might be the D (6 bases). This CDR3 is built from 13 residues. The germline V and J ends were trimmed by 5 bases and 2 bases, with 10 bases remaining between them. Germline values: CDR1 MNHEY, CDR2 SVGAGI. CDR3 nucleotides: TGTGCCAGCAGTCGGGACTTCGCCTACGAGCAGTACTTC. It is translated as CASSRDFAYEQYF.

This rearrangement joins TRBV9 to TRBJ2-3; 8 nucleotides line up with TRBD2. CDR3 length equals 19 residues. Germline V gene lookup returns CDR1 SGDLS and CDR2 YYNGEE. V trimming: 4 bases; J trimming: 3 bases; junction bases outside the gene matches: 19. As DNA, the CDR3 is TGTGCCAGCAGCCCCTCCCCCGGGGGGGCCTTCGGGCAAACAGATACGCAGTATTTT. It specifies CASSPSPGGAFGQTDTQYF. The full variable domain, with the rest looked up from reference TRBV9 and TRBJ2-3, is DSGVTQTPKHLITATGQRVTLRCSPRSGDLSVYWYQQSLDQGLQFLIQYYNGEERAKGNILERFSAQQFPDLHSELNLSSLELGDSALYFCASSPSPGGAFGQTDTQYFGPGTRLTVL.

The chain is built from TRBV5-1 and TRBJ2-1, with 7 bases lining up with TRBD1. J lost 7 bases, V lost 5 bases, and 18 bases had no gene match. Germline CDR1 SGHRS, CDR2 YFSETQ. The CDR3 sequence is 17 residues long. The CDR3 region is CASSKQGTGFPGNEQFF. CDR3 nucleotides: TGCGCCAGCAGTAAACAGGGGACGGGGTTTCCTGGGAATGAGCAGTTCTTC.

V is TRBV4-1 and J is TRBJ2-7; 9 bases are a match to TRBD1. J lost 5 bases, V lost 4 bases, and 9 bases had no gene match. The CDR3 has 15 amino acids. The germline gives CDR1 MGHRA, CDR2 YSYEKL. CDR3 sequence (DNA): TGCGCCAGCAGCCGGTCGGACAGGGGAGCCAACGAGCAGTACTTC. The encoded protein is CASSRSDRGANEQYF.

The chain carries TRBV6-5 and TRBJ1-5; 9 bases line up with TRBD1. Trimming took 6 bases from V and 0 from J; bases not matched to a gene: 3. The germline V gene has CDR1 MNHEY and CDR2 SVGAGI. This CDR3 has 15 amino acids. The CDR3 nucleotides read TGTGCCAGCAGGGGGACAGGGTTTAGCAATCAGCCCCAGCATTTT. It yields the protein CASRGTGFSNQPQHF.

J is TRBJ2-2 and V is TRBV12-3 or TRBV12-4; D is undetermined. V lost 3 bases and J lost 6, with 5 bases in between. The CDR3 loop spans 12 amino acids. The CDR3 loop reads CASSFGPGELFF. The CDR3 coding sequence is TGTGCCAGCAGTTTTGGGCCCGGGGAGCTGTTTTTT.

A word on this clone: At one end the junction does not follow the germline gene, possibly because of a read error. The chain recombines TRBV19 with TRBJ1-2; possible D gene TRBD1, 6 bases. Germline assignment: CDR1 LNHDA and CDR2 SQIVND (reference sequence). The CDR3 is 11 amino acids. In DNA, the CDR3 is TGTGCCAGTAGTATGGGGGGGCCCCCCAACTTC. Protein: CASSMGGPPNF.

This chain links TRBV7-8 with TRBJ1-4; 10 positions agree with TRBD1. The V gene end was trimmed by 3 bases and the J gene end by 8 bases; junction bases not matched to a gene: 12. CDR1 and CDR2 (germline): SGHVS, FQNEAQ. The CDR3 has 17 residues. Written as DNA, the CDR3 is TGTGCCAGCAGCTTCCGGGACAGGGGCCTAGGGAGCGAAAAACTGTTTTTT. Translated, it gives CASSFRDRGLGSEKLFF.

The chain has TRBV2 and TRBJ1-5, with D possibly TRBD1 on 5 matching bases. Germline CDR1 reads SNHLY; CDR2 reads FYNNEI. V was pared by 6 bases and J by 12 bases, with 15 bases between. This CDR3 is 12 amino acids long. CDR3: CASSVKFQGQHF. CDR3 coding DNA: TGTGCCAGCAGCGTAAAGTTCCAGGGCCAGCATTTT.

The genes are TRBV10-3 and TRBJ2-3; a possible D gene is TRBD2 (5 bases). V was clipped by 6 bases and J by 2 bases, with 15 bases between them. This CDR3 contains 15 residues. Germline V gene sequence: CDR1 ENHRY, CDR2 SYGVKD. Here the CDR3 DNA reads TGTGCCATCAGCCCCGCGGGTGGATCCACAGATACGCAGTATTTT. Amino acids: CAISPAGGSTDTQYF.

This rearrangement joins TRBV4-1 to TRBJ1-1; the D is unclear. This CDR3 region has 14 residues. V lost 4 bases and J 2 bases, leaving 11 bases between the germline ends. Germline lookup yields CDR1 MGHRA and CDR2 YSYEKL. CDR3 bases: TGCGCCAGCAGCCCTAGCGATAGCAACACTGAAGCTTTCTTT. It is translated as CASSPSDSNTEAFF.

The V gene is TRBV7-3, the J gene TRBJ2-7; perhaps TRBD1 as D (7 bases). V lost 4 bases and J 6 bases, leaving 13 bases between the germline ends. Germline loops: CDR1 SGHTA, CDR2 FQGTGA. The CDR3 covers 13 residues. Here the CDR3 reads CASSSRQGGEQYF. As DNA, the CDR3 is TGTGCCAGCAGCTCCCGACAGGGAGGCGAGCAGTACTTC.

The chain joins TRBV3-1 (or the pseudogene TRBV3-2) to TRBJ2-1, with 9 bases aligning to TRBD2. Germline V gene lookup returns CDR1 LGHDT and CDR2 YNNKEL (reference sequence). This CDR3 comprises 16 residues. With V trimmed by 4 bases and J by 7 bases, 11 bases remained unmatched. As DNA, the CDR3 is TGTGCCAGCAGCCCCCTTTCGCGGGGGGGCCGGAATGAGCAGTTCTTC. It codes for CASSPLSRGGRNEQFF.

The rearrangement uses TRBV5-5 and TRBJ2-7, with 9 positions matching TRBD1. Looked up from germline, CDR1 is SGHKS and CDR2 is YYEKEE (reference sequence). V lost 4 bases and J lost 9; bases outside the gene matches: 8. The CDR3 is 13 residues long. The DNA for the CDR3 is TGTGCCAGCAGCACAGGGGGCGGTGGGGGGCAGTACTTC. As protein: CASSTGGGGGQYF.

The table lists this clone with a few counts. The rearrangement links TRBV5-1 to TRBJ2-2; no clear D gene. CDR3 length: 15 amino acids. The V end was cut by 0 bases, the J end by 0 bases, with 6 bases between. Germline CDR1 and CDR2: SGHRS and YFSETQ. As DNA, the CDR3 is TGCGCCAGCAGCTTGGGACTTACGAACACCGGGGAGCTGTTTTTT. Amino acids: CASSLGLTNTGELFF. Full variable domain (outside the CDR3, taken from reference TRBV5-1 and TRBJ2-2): KAGVTQTPRYLIKTRGQQVTLSCSPISGHRSVSWYQQTPGQGLQFLFEYFSETQRNKGNFPGRFSGRQFSNSRSEMNVSTLELGDSALYLCASSLGLTNTGELFFGEGSRLTVL.

The CDR3 protein is CASSIGRGGGTEAFF. The CDR3 nucleotides are TGTGCCAGCAGCATCGGGAGGGGGGGAGGCACTGAAGCTTTCTTT. The V and J genes are TRBV5-5 and TRBJ1-1; D is perhaps TRBD1 (6 bases). The CDR3 totals 15 residues. Per the germline V gene, CDR1 is SGHKS and CDR2 is YYEKEE (reference sequence). Deletions cut 4 bases from V and 4 bases from J, with 17 bases between.

The V and J genes are TRBV19 and TRBJ2-7; possibly TRBD2 for D (5 bases). This CDR3 spans 16 amino acids. CDR1 LNHDA and CDR2 SQIVND come from the germline V gene (reference sequence). The germline V and J ends were trimmed by 4 bases and 7 bases, with 23 bases remaining between them. CDR3 residues: CASSKGSGVGVGEQYF. The CDR3 nucleotides are TGTGCCAGTAGTAAGGGATCCGGGGTTGGAGTAGGAGAGCAGTACTTC.

This chain uses TRBV18 with TRBJ2-7; D is possibly TRBD1 (5 bases). Germline lookup yields CDR1 KGHSH and CDR2 LQKENI. This CDR3 spans 12 amino acids. Trimming took off 9 bases at V and 3 bases at J, with 12 bases between the two ends. As DNA, the CDR3 is TGTGCCAGTAAGGGGTCCGACTACGAGCAGTACTTC. This codes for CASKGSDYEQYF.

CDR3 DNA: TGTGCCATCAGGGGGGTTAGCGGGGGCTACAATGAGCAGTTCTTC. Encoded protein: CAIRGVSGGYNEQFF. This chain joins TRBV10-3 and TRBJ2-1; 9 bases line up with TRBD2. The CDR3 is made up of 15 amino acids. V lost 6 bases and J lost 3; bases outside the gene matches: 6. Germline V gene sequence: CDR1 ENHRY, CDR2 SYGVKD.

This clone was observed a handful of times. The CDR3 here is CASSLPAGAGTGELFF. The CDR3 DNA is TGTGCCAGCAGCCTACCAGCGGGGGCAGGGACCGGGGAGCTGTTTTTT. The J gene is TRBJ2-2, the V gene TRBV9, with 8 bases that match TRBD2. CDR3 length: 16 amino acids. Germline V gene data show CDR1 as SGDLS and CDR2 as YYNGEE. With 4 bases clipped from V and 5 bases from J, the junction kept 10 bases outside the gene matches.

The V gene is TRBV5-4, the J gene TRBJ1-4; TRBD1 might be the D (5 bases). V was pared by 5 bases and J by 0 bases, with 11 bases between. The CDR3 runs to 15 residues. Germline-derived CDR1 and CDR2 are SGHNT and YYREEE (reference sequence). The CDR3: CASSRGGATNEKLFF. CDR3 in DNA: TGTGCCAGCAGTCGGGGGGGAGCAACTAATGAAAAACTGTTTTTT.

Regarding this clone: The sample holds other DNA sequences that translate to the same CDR3. The chain recombines TRBV9 with TRBJ1-6; D is undetermined. From germline, CDR1 is SGDLS and CDR2 YYNGEE. CDR3 length: 13 residues. V gave up 4 bases and J gave up 7 bases, with 9 bases separating them. CDR3 loop: CASSPEINSPLHF. CDR3 DNA: TGTGCCAGCAGCCCCGAGATAAATTCACCCCTCCACTTT.

The chain is built from TRBV5-6 and TRBJ2-5; weak D call: TRBD1 (6 bases). Between the trimmed V and J ends, which lost 3 bases and 5 bases, there was a span of 14 bases. CDR1 and CDR2 (germline): SGHDT, YYEEEE. The CDR3 length is 14 residues. CDR3: CASSSTGTLETQYF. The DNA for the CDR3 is TGTGCCAGCAGCTCTACAGGGACGTTGGAGACCCAGTACTTC.